This T cell receptor beta chain came from a study of blood T cell repertoires in COVID-19. Study background: Sources were T cells, B-cell-depleted T cells, or PBMCs; the material itself was cDNA or gDNA.

Germline loops: CDR1 MNHEY, CDR2 SVGAGI. CDR3 length equals 14 residues. V gave up 6 bases and J gave up 6 bases, with 18 bases separating them. In the original processing: Reference gene primer amplification gave nucleated cell count estimates. TCRdb keeps only in-frame clones here, not all; method: immunoSEQ multiplex PCR. For V, J and clone size, that table is used; D and trimming come from the DNA. The data show roughly 140,000 clones, with about 88% seen just once and roughly 2% held by the top ten. This sequence joins TRBV6-5 and TRBJ2-7, with D hard to call. Source material: peripheral blood. This clonotype was obtained from a human donor in a cohort sampled during active COVID-19. The CDR3 is CASRGVLQLTEQYF. The CDR3 DNA is TGTGCCAGCAGGGGCGTGCTCCAGCTAACCGAGCAGTACTTC.